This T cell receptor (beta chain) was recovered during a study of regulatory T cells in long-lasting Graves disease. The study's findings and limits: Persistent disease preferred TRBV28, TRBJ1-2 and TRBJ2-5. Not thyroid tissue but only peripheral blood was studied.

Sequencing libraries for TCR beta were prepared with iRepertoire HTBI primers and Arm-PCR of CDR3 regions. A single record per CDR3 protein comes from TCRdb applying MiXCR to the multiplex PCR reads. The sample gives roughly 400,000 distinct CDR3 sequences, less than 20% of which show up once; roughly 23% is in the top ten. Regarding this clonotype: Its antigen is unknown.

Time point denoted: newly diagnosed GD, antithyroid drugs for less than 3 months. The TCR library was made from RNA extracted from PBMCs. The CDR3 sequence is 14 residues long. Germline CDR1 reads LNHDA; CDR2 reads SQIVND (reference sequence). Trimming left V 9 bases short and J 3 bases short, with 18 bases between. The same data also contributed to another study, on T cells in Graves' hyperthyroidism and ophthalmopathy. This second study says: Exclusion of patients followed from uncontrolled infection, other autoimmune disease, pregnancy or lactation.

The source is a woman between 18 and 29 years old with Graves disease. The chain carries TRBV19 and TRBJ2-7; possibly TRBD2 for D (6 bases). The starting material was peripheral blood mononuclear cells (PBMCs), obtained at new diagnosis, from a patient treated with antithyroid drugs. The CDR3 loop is CASRSSVWIYEQYF. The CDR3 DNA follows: TGTGCCAGCCGATCTAGCGTCTGGATCTACGAGCAGTACTTC.